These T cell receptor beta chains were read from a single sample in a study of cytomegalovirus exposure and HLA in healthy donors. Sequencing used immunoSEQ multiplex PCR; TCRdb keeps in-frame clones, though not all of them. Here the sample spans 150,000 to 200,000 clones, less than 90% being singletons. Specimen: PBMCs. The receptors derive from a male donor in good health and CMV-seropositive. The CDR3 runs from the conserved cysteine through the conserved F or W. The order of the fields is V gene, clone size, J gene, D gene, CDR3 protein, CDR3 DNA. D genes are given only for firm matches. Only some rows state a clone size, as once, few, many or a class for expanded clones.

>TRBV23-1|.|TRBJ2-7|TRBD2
CASSQPAGGLRHEQYF
TGCGCCAGCAGTCAGCCGGCGGGAGGACTAAGACACGAGCAGTACTTC
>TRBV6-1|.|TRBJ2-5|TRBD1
CASRTGQEETQYF
TGTGCCAGCAGAACGGGACAGGAAGAGACCCAGTACTTC
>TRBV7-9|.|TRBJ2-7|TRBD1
CASSLNIGQGRYEQYF
TGTGCCAGCAGCTTAAATATCGGACAGGGCCGCTACGAGCAGTACTTC
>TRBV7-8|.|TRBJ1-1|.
CASSLEGGVGAFF
TGTGCCAGCAGCTTAGAGGGGGGGGTTGGGGCTTTCTTT
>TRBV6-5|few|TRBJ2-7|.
CASSQQGNPTYEQYF
TGTGCCAGCAGTCAGCAGGGGAATCCAACTTACGAGCAGTACTTC
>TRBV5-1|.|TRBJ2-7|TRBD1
CASSLERDSYAYEQYF
TGCGCCAGCAGCTTGGAACGGGACAGTTACGCCTACGAGCAGTACTTC
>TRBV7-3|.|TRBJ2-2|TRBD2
CASSLSGRAAGELFF
TGTGCCAGCAGCCTTAGCGGGAGGGCCGCCGGGGAGCTGTTTTTT
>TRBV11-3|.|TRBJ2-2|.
CASSLKSTGELFF
TGTGCCAGCAGCTTAAAGAGCACCGGGGAGCTGTTTTTT
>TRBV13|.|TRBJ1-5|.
CASSLGTGNSNQPQHF
TGTGCCAGCAGCTTAGGAACAGGCAATAGCAATCAGCCCCAGCATTTT
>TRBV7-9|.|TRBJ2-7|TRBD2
CASSSPGGLGSWEQYF
TGTGCCAGCAGCTCGCCCGGGGGACTAGGGAGTTGGGAGCAGTACTTC
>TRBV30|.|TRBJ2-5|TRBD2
CAWSVFAGEGETQYF
TGTGCCTGGAGTGTATTTGCGGGAGAGGGAGAGACCCAGTACTTC
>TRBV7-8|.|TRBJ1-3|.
CASSLRPGGSGNTIYF
TGTGCCAGCAGCTTAAGACCCGGAGGATCTGGAAACACCATATATTTT
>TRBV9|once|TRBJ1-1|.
CASSDLAGENTEAFF
TGTGCCAGCAGCGACTTGGCGGGGGAAAACACTGAAGCTTTCTTT
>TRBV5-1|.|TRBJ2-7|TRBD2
CASSLEAGGPHEQYF
TGCGCCAGCAGCTTGGAGGCGGGAGGGCCCCACGAGCAGTACTTC
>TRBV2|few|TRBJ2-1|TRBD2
CATSRDYHNEQFF
TGTGCCACTTCCCGGGACTACCACAATGAGCAGTTCTTC
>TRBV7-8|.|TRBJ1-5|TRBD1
CASSSQTGTGVSNQPQHF
TGTGCCAGCAGCTCACAGACCGGGACAGGGGTTAGCAATCAGCCCCAGCATTTT
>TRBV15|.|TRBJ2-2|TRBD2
CATSRDLAGAGELFF
TGTGCCACCAGCAGAGACCTAGCGGGAGCCGGGGAGCTGTTTTTT
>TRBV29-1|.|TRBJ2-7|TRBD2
CSVVVLAGGEQYF
TGCAGCGTTGTTGTGCTAGCGGGAGGCGAGCAGTACTTC
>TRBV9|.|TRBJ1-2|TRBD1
CASSVGDRKVYGYTF
TGTGCCAGCAGCGTAGGGGACAGGAAAGTATATGGCTACACCTTC
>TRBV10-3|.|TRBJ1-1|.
CAISEGAGARTEAFF
TGTGCCATCAGTGAGGGCGCGGGGGCACGGACTGAAGCTTTCTTT
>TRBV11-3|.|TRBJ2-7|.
CASRPQGSYEQYF
TGTGCCAGCAGGCCTCAGGGGTCCTACGAGCAGTACTTC
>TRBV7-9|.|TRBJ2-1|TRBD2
CASSPTSGRAVTGYNEQFF
TGTGCCAGCAGCCCGACTAGCGGGAGGGCCGTTACGGGATACAATGAGCAGTTCTTC
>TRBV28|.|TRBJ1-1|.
CASSPSGGTEAFF
TGTGCCAGCAGTCCCTCCGGAGGGACTGAAGCTTTCTTT
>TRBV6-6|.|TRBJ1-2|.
CASSYPGQQNGYTF
TGTGCCAGCAGTTACCCTGGACAGCAGAATGGCTACACCTTC
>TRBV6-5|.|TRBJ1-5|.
CASSLLGGSNQPQHF
TGTGCCAGCAGTTTACTGGGGGGGAGCAATCAGCCCCAGCATTTT
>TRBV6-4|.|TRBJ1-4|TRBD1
CASGDRGGREKLFF
TGTGCCAGCGGCGACAGGGGAGGAAGAGAAAAACTGTTTTTT
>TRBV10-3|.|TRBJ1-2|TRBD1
CAMTGEVGYGYTF
TGTGCCATGACAGGGGAGGTAGGCTATGGCTACACCTTC
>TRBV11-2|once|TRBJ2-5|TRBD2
CASSLGGTSGGRETQYF
TGTGCCAGCAGCTTAGGAGGGACTAGCGGAGGGAGGGAGACCCAGTACTTC
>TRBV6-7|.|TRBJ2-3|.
CASPLGLGGRGDTQYF
TGTGCCAGCCCTTTGGGACTGGGGGGGCGAGGAGATACGCAGTATTTT
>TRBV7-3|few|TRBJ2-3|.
CASSPRGSSTDTQYF
TGTGCCAGCAGCCCTAGGGGTTCTAGCACAGATACGCAGTATTTT
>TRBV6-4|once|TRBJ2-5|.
CASSDSPKETQYF
TGTGCCAGCAGTGACTCCCCTAAAGAGACCCAGTACTTC
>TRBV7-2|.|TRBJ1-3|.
CASSSVVRDTIYF
TGTGCCAGCAGCTCAGTCGTCAGGGACACCATATATTTT
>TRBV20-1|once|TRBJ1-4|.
CSARNTEKPFF
TGCAGTGCTAGAAATACAGAAAAACCGTTTTTT
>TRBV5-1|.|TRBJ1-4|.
CASSLGGRTNEKLFF
TGCGCCAGCAGCTTGGGAGGTAGGACTAATGAAAAACTGTTTTTT
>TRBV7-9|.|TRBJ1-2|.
CASSLAVDGYTF
TGTGCCAGCAGCTTAGCGGTAGATGGCTACACCTTC
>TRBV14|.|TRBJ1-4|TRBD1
CASSQDQGAGEKLFF
TGTGCCAGCAGCCAAGATCAGGGGGCCGGAGAAAAACTGTTTTTT
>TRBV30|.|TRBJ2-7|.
CAWMFGYEQYF
TGTGCCTGGATGTTTGGTTACGAGCAGTACTTC
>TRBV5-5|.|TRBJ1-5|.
CASSLTTGRGQPQHF
TGTGCCAGCAGCTTGACAACAGGGCGAGGGCAGCCCCAGCATTTT
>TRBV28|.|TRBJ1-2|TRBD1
CASVRTGFGYTF
TGTGCCAGCGTTAGGACAGGGTTTGGCTACACCTTC
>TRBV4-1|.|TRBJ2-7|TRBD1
CASSQDLAPRTGEYEQYF
TGCGCCAGCAGCCAAGACCTAGCCCCTAGGACAGGGGAGTACGAGCAGTACTTC
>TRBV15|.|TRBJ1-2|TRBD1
CATRGQTGPYGYTF
TGTGCCACCAGAGGGCAGACAGGGCCCTATGGCTACACCTTC
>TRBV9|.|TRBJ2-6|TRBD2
CASSVALAGGRGANVLTF
TGTGCCAGCAGCGTAGCCCTAGCGGGAGGGCGAGGGGCCAACGTCCTGACTTTC
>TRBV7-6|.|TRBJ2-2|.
CASSPTASSMNTGELFF
TGTGCCAGCAGCCCCACCGCTAGCAGTATGAACACCGGGGAGCTGTTTTTT
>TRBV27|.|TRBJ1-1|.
CASTRTAMNTEAFF
TGTGCCAGCACCCGGACAGCTATGAACACTGAAGCTTTCTTT
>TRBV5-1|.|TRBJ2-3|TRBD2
CASSYSVAGATTDTQYF
TGCGCCAGCAGCTATTCAGTAGCGGGAGCGACCACAGATACGCAGTATTTT
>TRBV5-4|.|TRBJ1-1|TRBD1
CASSSIPAGGNTEAFF
TGTGCCAGCAGCTCTATCCCGGCAGGGGGGAACACTGAAGCTTTCTTT
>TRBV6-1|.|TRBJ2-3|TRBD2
CASSEELAGEDTQYF
TGTGCCAGCAGTGAGGAACTAGCGGGAGAAGATACGCAGTATTTT
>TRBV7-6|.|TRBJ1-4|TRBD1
CASRPTGATNEKLFF
TGTGCCAGCAGACCAACAGGGGCAACTAATGAAAAACTGTTTTTT
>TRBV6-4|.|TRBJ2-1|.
CASSPGASNEQFF
TGTGCCAGCAGTCCTGGGGCCAGCAATGAGCAGTTCTTC